One sample yielded the 27 T cell receptor beta chains listed below, sequenced in a study of shared clonotypes between healthy human individuals. Terminally differentiated effector memory CD45RA+ cells were excluded from the naive CD8 cells, which were CD45RO-negative and positively selected for CCR7. Assay: immunoSEQ multiplex PCR; the TCRdb copy retains only in-frame clones and omits some. This repertoire shows about 580,000 clones, 95% to 98% found once; its top ten account for 0.25% to 0.35%. Sequenced: naive CD8+ T cells sorted from blood. These receptors were taken from a man aged 25-40 years in good health.

This rearrangement joins TRBV7-2 to TRBJ2-1; no reliable D call. Germline V CDR1 and CDR2: SGHTA, FQGNSA. This CDR3 has 14 residues. V lost 7 bases to trimming and J lost 2 bases, with 12 bases between them. DNA for the CDR3: TGTGCCAGCACAACACCCAATACCTACAATGAGCAGTTCTTC. Translating gives CASTTPNTYNEQFF.

Notes on this clone: The same CDR3 arises from other DNA sequences in this sample as well. The chain is built from TRBV7-9 and TRBJ2-7; D call uncertain. The CDR3 runs 11 residues. V was cut by 6 bases and J by 0 bases, with 3 bases left in between. Germline CDR1 reads SEHNR; CDR2 reads FQNEAQ (reference sequence). The CDR3 DNA sequence: TGTGCCAGCAGTGACTCCTACGAGCAGTACTTC. Translated: CASSDSYEQYF.

This rearrangement joins TRBV10-3 to TRBJ2-7; 9 bases align to TRBD1. CDR1 is ENHRY, CDR2 SYGVKD, per germline. CDR3 length: 15 amino acids. The J segment lost 0 bases and the V segment lost 0 bases, leaving 0 bases of the junction unmatched. This CDR3 is CAISESGQGSYEQYF. The CDR3 coding sequence is TGTGCCATCAGTGAGTCGGGACAGGGCTCCTACGAGCAGTACTTC.

The J gene is TRBJ2-7, the V gene TRBV2, with D possibly being TRBD2 (6 bases). Trimming pared 6 bases from V and 2 bases from J, leaving 14 bases between. Looked up from germline, CDR1 is SNHLY and CDR2 is FYNNEI. The CDR3 runs 14 residues. The CDR3 here is CASSGEDLTYEQYF. DNA of the CDR3: TGTGCCAGCAGCGGGGAGGATTTAACCTACGAGCAGTACTTC.

V and J are TRBV5-1 and TRBJ2-1; tentative D call: TRBD1 (6 bases). The CDR3 has 16 amino acids. Trimming stripped 0 bases from V and 4 bases from J, with 14 bases between. CDR1 is SGHRS, CDR2 YFSETQ, per germline. The CDR3 coding sequence is TGCGCCAGCAGCTTGGGGTTACAGGGATTTTACAATGAGCAGTTCTTC. Encoded protein: CASSLGLQGFYNEQFF.

The chain joins TRBV7-9 to TRBJ2-3; 7 bases map to TRBD2. The CDR3 is made up of 15 amino acids. The trim removed 5 bases at V and 0 bases at J, leaving 5 bases unmatched. Germline V gene sequence: CDR1 SEHNR, CDR2 FQNEAQ (reference sequence). CDR3 nucleotides: TGTGCCAGCAGCCCCCAGCGGGGCAGCACAGATACGCAGTATTTT. It translates to CASSPQRGSTDTQYF. Drawing the rest from reference TRBV7-9 and TRBJ2-3, the complete variable domain is DTGVSQNPRHKITKRGQNVTFRCDPISEHNRLYWYRQTLGQGPEFLTYFQNEAQLEKSRLLSDRFSAERPKGSFSTLEIQRTEQGDSAMYLCASSPQRGSTDTQYFGPGTRLTVL.

The rearrangement uses TRBV5-1 and TRBJ2-7; D possibly corresponds to TRBD2 (6 bases). V was clipped by 2 bases and J by 2 bases, with 14 bases between them. The CDR3 runs 15 residues. Germline V gene sequence: CDR1 SGHRS, CDR2 YFSETQ. The CDR3 DNA follows: TGCGCCAGCAGCTTACGCCGGGACTCTACCTACGAGCAGTACTTC. It codes for CASSLRRDSTYEQYF.

This sequence joins TRBV7-9 and TRBJ2-7; D is unresolved. The CDR3 runs 15 residues. Germline assignment: CDR1 SEHNR and CDR2 FQNEAQ (reference sequence). Trimming left V 6 bases short and J 5 bases short, with 20 bases between. The CDR3 loop reads CASRLTTQSGHEQYF. The CDR3 DNA follows: TGTGCCAGCAGACTCACGACCCAATCTGGCCACGAGCAGTACTTC.

A single count supports this clone. The gene calls are TRBV12-5 and TRBJ2-2; TRBD2 matches at 9 bases. Germline V CDR1 and CDR2: LGHNT, FRNRAP. Trimming took 2 bases from V and 6 from J; bases not matched to a gene: 7. The CDR3 covers 16 residues. The CDR3 nucleotides are TGTGCTAGTGGTTTGTCCCCGGGACTAGCAGCCGGGGAGCTGTTTTTT. Its translation is CASGLSPGLAAGELFF. Together with reference TRBV12-5 and TRBJ2-2, the CDR3 gives the full variable domain: DARVTQTPRHKVTEMGQEVTMRCQPILGHNTVFWYRQTMMQGLELLAYFRNRAPLDDSGMPKDRFSAEMPDATLATLKIQPSEPRDSAVYFCASGLSPGLAAGELFFGEGSRLTVL.

The chain combines TRBV28 with TRBJ2-7, with D perhaps being TRBD1 or TRBD2 (5 bases each). This CDR3 contains 16 residues. Trimming shortened V by 1 base and J by 4 bases, and 17 bases separated the two germline ends. The germline V gene has CDR1 MDHEN and CDR2 SYDVKM. The CDR3 nucleotides are TGTGCCAGCAGTTTATCCCCGGTGGGCAGGGAGTACGAGCAGTACTTC. It is translated as CASSLSPVGREYEQYF.

This clone has just one count. This same CDR3 is encoded by further DNA sequences in the sample. The chain couples TRBV6-5 to TRBJ1-1; tentatively, D is TRBD1 (6 bases). This CDR3 is 14 amino acids long. Trimming removed 0 bases at V and 3 bases at J, with 8 bases between. The germline V gene has CDR1 MNHEY and CDR2 SVGAGI. In DNA form, the CDR3 reads TGTGCCAGCAGTTACTCAGGGGGGGACACTGAAGCTTTCTTT. Residues: CASSYSGGDTEAFF.

This chain connects TRBV9 to TRBJ2-1; 10 bases agree with TRBD2. Germline V gene data show CDR1 as SGDLS and CDR2 as YYNGEE. Trimming took 4 bases from V and 6 from J; bases not matched to a gene: 13. This CDR3 is 17 amino acids long. The CDR3 protein is CASSSPGSGRGGNEQFF. The CDR3 DNA reads TGTGCCAGCAGCTCCCCAGGGAGCGGGAGGGGAGGCAATGAGCAGTTCTTC.

V and J are TRBV30 and TRBJ2-7; D perhaps matches TRBD1 (5 bases). The CDR3 consists of 13 residues. Between the trimmed V and J ends, which lost 0 bases and 3 bases, there was a span of 9 bases. Germline CDR1 reads GTSNPN; CDR2 reads SVGIG (reference sequence). The CDR3 sequence is CAWSVGRHYEQYF. The CDR3 bases are TGTGCCTGGAGTGTGGGGCGGCACTACGAGCAGTACTTC.

This rearrangement joins TRBV29-1 to TRBJ2-1, with 10 bases matching TRBD2. CDR1 is SQVTM, CDR2 ANQGSEA, per germline. The CDR3 spans 16 residues. Trimming at V came to 1 base and at J to 10 bases, leaving 13 bases not matched to a gene. CDR3 bases: TGCAGCGTTGAAGGTAGGGCTAGCGGGAGACTCTGGGAGCAGTTCTTC. Translated, it gives CSVEGRASGRLWEQFF.

CDR3: CASSPTTGVSSGNTIYF. CDR3 coding DNA: TGTGCCAGCAGCCCCACGACAGGCGTCAGCTCTGGAAACACCATATATTTT. This rearrangement joins TRBV7-8 to TRBJ1-3, with D perhaps matching TRBD1 (6 bases). The germline V and J ends were trimmed by 5 bases and 0 bases, with 17 bases remaining between them. CDR3 length: 17 amino acids. Germline CDR1 and CDR2: SGHVS and FQNEAQ.

The chain recombines TRBV19 with TRBJ2-5, with TRBD2 as a possible D gene (5 bases). The CDR3 has 16 amino acids. The germline V gene encodes CDR1 LNHDA and CDR2 SQIVND (reference sequence). V was cut by 3 bases and J by 5 bases, with 19 bases left in between. CDR3 sequence: CASSIFGDNRMETQYF. CDR3 sequence (DNA): TGTGCCAGTAGTATTTTCGGGGATAATCGGATGGAGACCCAGTACTTC.

The rearrangement uses TRBV7-6 and TRBJ2-7; possibly TRBD1 for D (5 bases). The CDR3 is made up of 11 amino acids. Germline V gene data show CDR1 as SGHVS and CDR2 as FNYEAQ. Trimming shortened V by 5 bases and J by 7 bases, and 9 bases separated the two germline ends. The CDR3 sequence is CASSQAGEQYF. CDR3 bases: TGTGCCAGCAGCCAAGCAGGGGAGCAGTACTTC.

This chain connects TRBV5-1 to TRBJ2-2, with TRBD2 identical over 7 bases. J gave up 6 bases and V 0 bases, and 14 bases lay outside the gene matches. The CDR3 has 18 residues. The V gene's germline CDR1 is SGHRS and CDR2 YFSETQ. CDR3 residues: CASSLGRGWEGFSGELFF. DNA of the CDR3: TGCGCCAGCAGCTTGGGAAGAGGATGGGAGGGCTTCTCCGGGGAGCTGTTTTTT.

The CDR3, as DNA: TGTGCCAGCAGCCAAGGACTCACAGATACGCAGTATTTT. Translated: CASSQGLTDTQYF. V and J are TRBV14 and TRBJ2-3; no reliable D call. Deletions cut 1 base from V and 2 bases from J, with 4 bases between. This CDR3 comprises 13 residues. CDR1 and CDR2 (germline): SGHDN, FVKESK.

This clone was detected once. The chain joins TRBV11-2 to TRBJ2-7; D not resolved. CDR1 SGHAT and CDR2 FQNNGV come from the germline V gene. Trimming took 4 bases from V and 3 from J, leaving 4 bases between them. The CDR3 totals 11 residues. This chain's CDR3 is CASSWNYEQYF. CDR3 bases: TGTGCCAGCAGCTGGAACTACGAGCAGTACTTC.

V gene TRBV6-4 combines with J gene TRBJ1-5; D is unclear. Germline V gene sequence: CDR1 MRHNA, CDR2 SNTAGT. This CDR3 is built from 17 residues. Trimming removed 6 bases from V and 0 bases from J, with 18 bases in between. The CDR3 here is CASSWAAGTYSNQPQHF. In DNA form, the CDR3 reads TGTGCCAGCAGCTGGGCGGCAGGAACTTATAGCAATCAGCCCCAGCATTTT.

Only one count was recorded for this clone. The rearrangement joins TRBV6-6 to TRBJ1-4; 9 nucleotides line up with TRBD1. The CDR3 has 16 residues. The germline V gene has CDR1 MNHNY and CDR2 SVGAGI (reference sequence). Trimming cost V 5 bases and J 6 bases; bases outside gene matches: 10. The CDR3 nucleotides read TGTGCCAGCAGTCGGGACAGGGCGTTGTTAGATGAAAAACTGTTTTTT. As protein: CASSRDRALLDEKLFF.

This chain uses TRBV28 with TRBJ2-1; D perhaps matches TRBD2 (7 bases). The CDR3 extends over 16 amino acids. Per germline, CDR1 MDHEN and CDR2 SYDVKM. V was clipped by 7 bases and J by 0 bases, with 16 bases between them. The DNA for the CDR3 is TGTGCCAGCACCCCCGGGGGGCTTAGCTCCTACAATGAGCAGTTCTTC. Translating gives CASTPGGLSSYNEQFF.

This clone was detected once. V and J are TRBV10-3 and TRBJ2-5, with 10 bases aligning to TRBD2. Per germline, CDR1 ENHRY and CDR2 SYGVKD. Trimming at V came to 5 bases and at J to 0 bases, leaving 9 bases not matched to a gene. The length of the CDR3 is 17 residues. The CDR3 here is CAISSSRSGRYQETQYF. The CDR3 coding sequence is TGTGCCATCAGTTCGTCTCGTAGCGGGAGGTACCAAGAGACCCAGTACTTC.

V usage is TRBV2 and J usage is TRBJ2-2; D uncertain. The CDR3 extends over 16 amino acids. V was trimmed by 0 bases and J by 5 bases, leaving 13 bases between them. Germline loops: CDR1 SNHLY, CDR2 FYNNEI. This chain's CDR3 is CASSEAWSVETGELFF. Here the CDR3 DNA reads TGTGCCAGCAGTGAAGCTTGGTCCGTTGAAACCGGGGAGCTGTTTTTT.

The V call is TRBV2, the J call TRBJ2-7; D gene unclear. Trimming pared 9 bases from V and 0 bases from J, leaving 15 bases between. Per germline, CDR1 SNHLY and CDR2 FYNNEI. The CDR3 is made up of 14 amino acids. The CDR3 DNA reads TGTGCCAGTCCCCGTGGCAGGAGCTCCTACGAGCAGTACTTC. The encoded protein is CASPRGRSSYEQYF.

The chain joins TRBV27 to TRBJ2-1; 10 positions match TRBD2. Trimming removed 3 bases from V and 0 bases from J; junction bases left unmatched: 8. The germline V gene has CDR1 MNHEY and CDR2 SMNVEV (reference sequence). The CDR3 has 18 residues. The CDR3 reads CASSLTLAGKSSYNEQFF. As DNA, the CDR3 is TGTGCCAGCAGTTTGACACTAGCGGGAAAGAGCTCCTACAATGAGCAGTTCTTC.